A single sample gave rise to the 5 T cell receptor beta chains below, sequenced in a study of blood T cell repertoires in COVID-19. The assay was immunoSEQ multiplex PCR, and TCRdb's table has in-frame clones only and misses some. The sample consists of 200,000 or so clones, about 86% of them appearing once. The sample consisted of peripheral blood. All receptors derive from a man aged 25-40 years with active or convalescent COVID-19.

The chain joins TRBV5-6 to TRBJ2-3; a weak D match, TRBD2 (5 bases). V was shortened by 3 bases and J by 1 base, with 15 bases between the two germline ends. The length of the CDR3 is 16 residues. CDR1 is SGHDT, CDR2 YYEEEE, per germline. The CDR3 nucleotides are TGTGCCAGCAGCTCCGATCGCGGGCGGGGCACAGATACGCAGTATTTT. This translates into CASSSDRGRGTDTQYF.

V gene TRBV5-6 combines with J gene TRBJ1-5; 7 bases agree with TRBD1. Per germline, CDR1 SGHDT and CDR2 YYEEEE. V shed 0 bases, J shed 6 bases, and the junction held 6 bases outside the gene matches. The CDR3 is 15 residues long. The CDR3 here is CASSLARGARQPQHF. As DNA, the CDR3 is TGTGCCAGCAGCTTGGCCAGGGGGGCCCGTCAGCCCCAGCATTTT.

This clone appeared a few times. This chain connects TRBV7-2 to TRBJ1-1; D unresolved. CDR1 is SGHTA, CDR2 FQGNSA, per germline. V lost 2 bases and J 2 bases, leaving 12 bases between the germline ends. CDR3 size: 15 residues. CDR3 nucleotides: TGTGCCAGCAGCTTAATAGGAGGCCTAAACACTGAAGCTTTCTTT. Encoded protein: CASSLIGGLNTEAFF.

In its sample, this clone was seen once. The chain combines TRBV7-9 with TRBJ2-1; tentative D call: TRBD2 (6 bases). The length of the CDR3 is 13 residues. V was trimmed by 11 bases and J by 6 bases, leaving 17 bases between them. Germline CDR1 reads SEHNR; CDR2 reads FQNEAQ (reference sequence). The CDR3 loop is CARGASTGNEQFF. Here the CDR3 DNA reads TGTGCCCGCGGGGCTAGCACGGGCAATGAGCAGTTCTTC.

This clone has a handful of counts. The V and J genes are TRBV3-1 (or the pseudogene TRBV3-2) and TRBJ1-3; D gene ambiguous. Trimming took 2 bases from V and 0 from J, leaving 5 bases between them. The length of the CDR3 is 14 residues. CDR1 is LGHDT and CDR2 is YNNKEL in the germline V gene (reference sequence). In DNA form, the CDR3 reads TGTGCCAGCAGCCAAATTAGCTCTGGAAACACCATATATTTT. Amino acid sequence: CASSQISSGNTIYF.